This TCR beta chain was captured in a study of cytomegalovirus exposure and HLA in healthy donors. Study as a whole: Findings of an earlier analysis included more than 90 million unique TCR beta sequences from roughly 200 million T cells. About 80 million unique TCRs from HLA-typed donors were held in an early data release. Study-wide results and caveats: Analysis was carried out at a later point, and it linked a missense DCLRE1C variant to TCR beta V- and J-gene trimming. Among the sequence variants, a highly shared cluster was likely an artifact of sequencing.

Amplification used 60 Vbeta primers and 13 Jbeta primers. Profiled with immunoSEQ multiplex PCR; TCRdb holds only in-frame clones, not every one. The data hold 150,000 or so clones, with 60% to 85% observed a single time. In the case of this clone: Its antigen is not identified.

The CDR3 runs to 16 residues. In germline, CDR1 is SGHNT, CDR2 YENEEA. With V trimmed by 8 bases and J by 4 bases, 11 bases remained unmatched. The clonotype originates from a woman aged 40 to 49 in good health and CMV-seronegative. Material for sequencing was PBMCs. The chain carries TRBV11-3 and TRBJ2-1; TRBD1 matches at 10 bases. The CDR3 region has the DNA TGTGCCAGCGGAGAACCGGGACAGGGGATGTACAATGAGCAGTTCTTC. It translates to CASGEPGQGMYNEQFF.